The 6 T cell receptor beta chains in this list originate from one sample, sequenced in a study of T cells in Graves' hyperthyroidism and ophthalmopathy. Amplification yielded TCR beta CDR3 regions, with RNA transcripts as the source. A set of HTBI primers served as the primers for a first-round RT-PCR of the TCR CDR3. TCRdb called the multiplex PCR reads again in MiXCR, with one record for every CDR3 protein. The sample lists roughly 400,000 distinct CDR3 sequences, less than 20% occurring once. Sequenced material: blood. Receptors originate from a woman younger than 30 with Graves' hyperthyroidism that later progressed to Graves' ophthalmopathy.

In its sample, this clonotype was seen a few times. The chain uses TRBV4-2 and TRBJ2-7, with a tentative D call TRBD1 (6 bases). CDR1 LGHNA and CDR2 YNFKEQ come from the germline V gene. This CDR3 has 16 amino acids. The V and J ends lost 0 bases and 2 bases respectively, with 14 bases between them. DNA for the CDR3: TGTGCCAGCAGCCAAGAGCAAGGCAGGGGCGCCTACGAGCAGTACTTC. Translation: CASSQEQGRGAYEQYF.

This clonotype was seen ten or more times. This chain links TRBV10-3 with TRBJ2-7; D possibly matches TRBD1 or TRBD2 (5 bases each). Looked up from germline, CDR1 is ENHRY and CDR2 is SYGVKD. CDR3 size: 13 residues. Trimming took off 3 bases at V and 6 bases at J, with 12 bases between the two ends. The CDR3, as DNA: TGTGCCATCAGTGAACCGGGACGCAGCGAGCAGTACTTC. This encodes CAISEPGRSEQYF.

This clonotype came up many times. The V gene is TRBV11-2, the J gene TRBJ2-2; possibly TRBD1 for D (6 bases). V was pared by 0 bases and J by 0 bases, with 14 bases between. Germline V CDR1 and CDR2: SGHAT, FQNNGV. The CDR3 is 18 residues long. As DNA, the CDR3 is TGTGCCAGCAGCTTAGATTCCCGGGACACGTCGAACACCGGGGAGCTGTTTTTT. Its protein product is CASSLDSRDTSNTGELFF.

In this sample, this clonotype turned up a few times. The chain employs TRBV25-1 and TRBJ1-2; D gene unclear. V was shortened by 5 bases and J by 7 bases, with 8 bases between the two germline ends. This CDR3 is 11 amino acids long. Germline assignment: CDR1 MGHDK and CDR2 SYGVNS. The CDR3 DNA follows: TGTGCCAGCAGTCAAGGGCTTGGCTACACCTTC. Encoded protein: CASSQGLGYTF.

The chain employs TRBV20-1 and TRBJ1-6; a weak D match, TRBD1 (5 bases). The CDR3 has 14 amino acids. V was shortened by 6 bases and J by 7 bases, with 16 bases between the two germline ends. Per the germline V gene, CDR1 is DFQATT and CDR2 is SNEGSKA (reference sequence). CDR3 in DNA: TGCAGTGCAACCCAGGGTAGAAGGAATTCACCCCTCCACTTT. Translating gives CSATQGRRNSPLHF.

This clonotype was seen a handful of times. The rearrangement joins TRBV25-1 to TRBJ2-7; the match to TRBD1 covers 10 bases. V dropped 5 bases and J dropped 1; count of bases not matched to a gene: 14. Per the germline V gene, CDR1 is MGHDK and CDR2 is SYGVNS. The CDR3 length is 18 residues. The CDR3 region has the DNA TGTGCCAGCAGTAAACCGGCGGGACAGGGGTTTTCGTCCTACGAGCAGTACTTC. Residues: CASSKPAGQGFSSYEQYF.